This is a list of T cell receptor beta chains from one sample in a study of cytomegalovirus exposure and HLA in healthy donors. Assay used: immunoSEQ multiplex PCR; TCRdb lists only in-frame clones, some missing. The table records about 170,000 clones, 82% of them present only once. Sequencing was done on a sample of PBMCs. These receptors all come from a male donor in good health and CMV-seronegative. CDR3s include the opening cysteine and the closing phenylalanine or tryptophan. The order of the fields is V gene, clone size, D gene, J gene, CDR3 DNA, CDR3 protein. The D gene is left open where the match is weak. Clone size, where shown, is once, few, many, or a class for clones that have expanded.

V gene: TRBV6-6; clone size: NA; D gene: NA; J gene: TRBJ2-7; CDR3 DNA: TGTGCCAGCAGGAACACCTACGAGCAGTACTTC; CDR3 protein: CASRNTYEQYF
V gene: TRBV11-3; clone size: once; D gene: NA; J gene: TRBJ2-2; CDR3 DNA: TGTGCCAGCAGCCCCCGTTTGTCGGGGGGCGGCACCGGGGAGCTGTTTTTT; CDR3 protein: CASSPRLSGGGTGELFF
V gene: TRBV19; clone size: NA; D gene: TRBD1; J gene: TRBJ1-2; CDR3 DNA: TGTGCCAGTAGTACAACAGGAGGGGGCAGTGGCTACACCTTC; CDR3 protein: CASSTTGGGSGYTF
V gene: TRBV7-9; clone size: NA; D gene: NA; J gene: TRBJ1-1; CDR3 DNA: TGTGCCAGCAGCTTACAGGCGAACACTGAAGCTTTCTTT; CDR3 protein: CASSLQANTEAFF
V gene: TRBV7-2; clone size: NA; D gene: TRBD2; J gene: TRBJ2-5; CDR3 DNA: TGTGCCAGCAGCCCTGGGACTAGCGGGGGGGCCGGAGAGACCCAGTACTTC; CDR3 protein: CASSPGTSGGAGETQYF
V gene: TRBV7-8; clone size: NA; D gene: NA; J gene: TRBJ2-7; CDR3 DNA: TGTGCCAGCAGCCCCCGGACTGATTACGAGCAGTACTTC; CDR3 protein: CASSPRTDYEQYF
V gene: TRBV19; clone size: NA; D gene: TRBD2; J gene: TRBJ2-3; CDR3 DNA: TGTGCCAGTAGTATCCCTTCGGGGGGAAAAGCAGATACGCAGTATTTT; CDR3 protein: CASSIPSGGKADTQYF
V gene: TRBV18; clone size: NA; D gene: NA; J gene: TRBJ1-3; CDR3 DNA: TGTGCCAGCTCACCACCGTCCGTGGGAAACACCATATATTTT; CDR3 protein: CASSPPSVGNTIYF
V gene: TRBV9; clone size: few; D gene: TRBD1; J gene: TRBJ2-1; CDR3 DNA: TGTGCCAGCAGCGTAGGGGGGGCGGGACAGGGTGACAATGAGCAGTTCTTC; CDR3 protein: CASSVGGAGQGDNEQFF
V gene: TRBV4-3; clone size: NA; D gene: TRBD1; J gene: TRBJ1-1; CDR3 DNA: TGCGCCAGCAGCCAATCCCCCCCACAGGGGACGAACACTGAAGCTTTCTTT; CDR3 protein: CASSQSPPQGTNTEAFF
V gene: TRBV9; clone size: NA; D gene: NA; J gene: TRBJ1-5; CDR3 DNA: TGTGCCAGCAGCGTAGCTCCGAGTCAGCCCCAGCATTTT; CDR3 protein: CASSVAPSQPQHF
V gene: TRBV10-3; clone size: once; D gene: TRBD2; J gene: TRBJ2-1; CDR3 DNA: TGTGCCATCAGAAAATCGTCCATGGGACTAGCGATGGATGAGCAGTTCTTC; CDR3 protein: CAIRKSSMGLAMDEQFF
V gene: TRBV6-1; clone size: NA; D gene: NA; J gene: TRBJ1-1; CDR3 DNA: TGTGCCAGCAGTGAAGCGGGCAAAATGAACACTGAAGCTTTCTTT; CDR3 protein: CASSEAGKMNTEAFF
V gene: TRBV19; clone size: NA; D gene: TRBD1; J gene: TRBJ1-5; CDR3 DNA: TGTGCCAGTAGTGTTACAGGGGATCAGCCCCAGCATTTT; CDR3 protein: CASSVTGDQPQHF
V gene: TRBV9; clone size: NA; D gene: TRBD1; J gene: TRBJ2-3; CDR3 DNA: TGTGCCAGCAGCCTCGACGGACAGGGCACAGATACGCAGTATTTT; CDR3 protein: CASSLDGQGTDTQYF
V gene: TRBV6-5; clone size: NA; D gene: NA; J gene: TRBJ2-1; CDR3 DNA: TGTGCCAGCGGCATGAATGAGCAGTTCTTC; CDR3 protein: CASGMNEQFF
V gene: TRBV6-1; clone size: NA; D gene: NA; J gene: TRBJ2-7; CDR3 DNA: TGTGCCAGCAACCTCCTAAGGGGCGAGCAGTACTTC; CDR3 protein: CASNLLRGEQYF
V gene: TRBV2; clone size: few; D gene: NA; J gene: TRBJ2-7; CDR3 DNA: TGTGCCAGCAGTCAGGGAACGTACGCGTACGAGCAGTACTTC; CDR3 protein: CASSQGTYAYEQYF
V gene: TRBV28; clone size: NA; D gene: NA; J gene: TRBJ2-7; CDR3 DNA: TGTGCCAGCAGTTTGGGGAGCTCCTACGAGCAGTACTTC; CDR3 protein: CASSLGSSYEQYF
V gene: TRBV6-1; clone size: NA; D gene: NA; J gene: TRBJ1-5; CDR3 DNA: TGTGCCAGCAGTGAAAGGGGGGGTCAGCCCCAGCATTTT; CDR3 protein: CASSERGGQPQHF
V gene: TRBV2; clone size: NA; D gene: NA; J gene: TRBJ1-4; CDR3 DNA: TGTGCCAGCAGTGAAGTTTTAGGGGCAGCAAATGAAAAACTGTTTTTT; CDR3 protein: CASSEVLGAANEKLFF
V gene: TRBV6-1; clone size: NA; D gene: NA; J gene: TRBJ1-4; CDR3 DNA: TGTGCCAGCAGCATTGCGACTAATGAAAAACTGTTTTTT; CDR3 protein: CASSIATNEKLFF
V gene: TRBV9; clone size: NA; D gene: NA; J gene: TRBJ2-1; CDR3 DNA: TGTGCCAGCAGCGTAAACTCCGTAACCTACAATGAGCAGTTCTTC; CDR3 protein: CASSVNSVTYNEQFF